One T cell receptor beta chain is described in this entry. The data belong to a study of blood T cell repertoires in COVID-19. About the research overall: T cells, B-cell-depleted T cells, or PBMCs supplied cDNA or gDNA.

Assay: immunoSEQ multiplex PCR; the TCRdb copy retains only in-frame clones and omits some. Among a few hundred thousand clones listed, more than 75% were seen once. Germline trimming cut 5 bases from V and 3 bases from J; bases unmatched to any gene: 5. CDR3 length: 14 residues. The germline V gene encodes CDR1 SEHNR and CDR2 FQNEAQ (reference sequence). This sequence was found in a woman aged 18-29 years who had recovered from COVID-19. Sequencing was performed on PBMCs or T cells enriched from blood (not recorded which). The rearrangement joins TRBV7-9 to TRBJ2-7; 9 bases match TRBD1. The CDR3 sequence: CASSHQTGGYEQYF. The CDR3 nucleotides are TGTGCCAGCAGCCACCAGACAGGGGGCTACGAGCAGTACTTC. Supplemented by reference TRBV7-9 and TRBJ2-7, the full variable domain reads DTGVSQNPRHKITKRGQNVTFRCDPISEHNRLYWYRQTLGQGPEFLTYFQNEAQLEKSRLLSDRFSAERPKGSFSTLEIQRTEQGDSAMYLCASSHQTGGYEQYFGPGTRLTVT.